This T cell receptor beta chain appears in the sequencing data of a study of CD8 T cells in ankylosing spondylitis. Study-level results: Reportedly, disease-linked clones are significantly enriched in ankylosing spondylitis patients' matched synovial fluid.

A note on this clonotype: Its antigen is not identified.

The J segment lost 0 bases and the V segment lost 8 bases, leaving 17 bases of the junction unmatched. The CDR3 is 19 residues long. Germline values: CDR1 MNHEY, CDR2 SMNVEV (reference sequence). The TCR beta libraries were generated through quantitative 5'-RACE incorporating molecular barcodes. TCRdb reprocessed the 5' RACE reads with MiXCR, giving one entry per CDR3 protein. The table records about 200,000 distinct CDR3 sequences, roughly 12% of them present only once. The rearrangement joins TRBV27 to TRBJ2-3; 10 bases agree with TRBD2. Input material: blood, either unsorted or a sorted T cell fraction (not recorded which). The sequence was obtained from a male donor with ankylosing spondylitis or in good health (not recorded which). Written as DNA, the CDR3 is TGTGCCAGCTCCCCACTAGCGGGACAGCCTTTCCCGAGCACAGATACGCAGTATTTT. This encodes CASSPLAGQPFPSTDTQYF.